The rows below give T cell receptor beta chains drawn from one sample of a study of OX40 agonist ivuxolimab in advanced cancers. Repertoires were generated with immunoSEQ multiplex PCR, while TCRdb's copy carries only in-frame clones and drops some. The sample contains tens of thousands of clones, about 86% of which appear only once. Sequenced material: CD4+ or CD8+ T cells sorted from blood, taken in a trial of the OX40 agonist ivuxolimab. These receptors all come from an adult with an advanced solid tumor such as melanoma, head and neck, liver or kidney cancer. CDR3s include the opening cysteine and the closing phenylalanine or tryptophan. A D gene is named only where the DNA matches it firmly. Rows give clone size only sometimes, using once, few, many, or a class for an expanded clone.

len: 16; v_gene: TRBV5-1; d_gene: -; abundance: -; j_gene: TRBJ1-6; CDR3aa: CASSLAPDRSGSPLHF; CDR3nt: TGCGCCAGCAGCCTCGCCCCGGACCGCTCCGGATCACCCCTCCACTTT
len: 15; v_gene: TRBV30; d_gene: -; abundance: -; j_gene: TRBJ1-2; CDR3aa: CAWSTAGRKFDGYTF; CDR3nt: TGTGCCTGGAGTACCGCAGGACGGAAATTCGATGGCTACACCTTC
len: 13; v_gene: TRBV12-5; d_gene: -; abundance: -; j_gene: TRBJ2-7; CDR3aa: CARRQVVAYEQYF; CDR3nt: TGTGCTAGACGACAGGTTGTAGCCTACGAGCAGTACTTC
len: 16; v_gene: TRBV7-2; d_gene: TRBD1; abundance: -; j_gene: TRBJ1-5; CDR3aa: CASSLGQGAGNQPQHF; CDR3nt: TGTGCCAGCAGCTTAGGCCAGGGGGCCGGAAATCAGCCCCAGCATTTT
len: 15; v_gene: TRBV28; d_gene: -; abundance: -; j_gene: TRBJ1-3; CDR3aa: CASRESKSSGNTIYF; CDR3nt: TGTGCCAGCAGGGAATCCAAGAGCTCTGGAAACACCATATATTTT
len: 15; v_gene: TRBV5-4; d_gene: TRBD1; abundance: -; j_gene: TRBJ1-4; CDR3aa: CASSSGGTGYEKLFF; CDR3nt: TGTGCCAGCAGCTCTGGAGGGACAGGGTATGAAAAACTGTTTTTT
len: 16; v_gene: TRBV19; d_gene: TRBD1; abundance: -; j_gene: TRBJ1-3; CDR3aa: CASSTTGTGVGNTIYF; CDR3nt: TGTGCCAGTAGTACCACCGGGACAGGGGTCGGAAACACCATATATTTT
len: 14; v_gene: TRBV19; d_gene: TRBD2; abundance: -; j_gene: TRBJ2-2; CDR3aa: CASNPGGRTGELFF; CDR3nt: TGTGCCAGTAACCCGGGGGGGCGGACCGGGGAGCTGTTTTTT
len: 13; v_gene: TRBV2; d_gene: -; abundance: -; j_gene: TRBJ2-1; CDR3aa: CASSPTVYNEQFF; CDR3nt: TGTGCCAGCAGTCCGACAGTTTACAATGAGCAGTTCTTC
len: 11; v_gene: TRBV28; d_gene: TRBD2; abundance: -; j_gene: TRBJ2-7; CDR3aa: CASSFARGEYF; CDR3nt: TGTGCCAGCAGTTTTGCTCGGGGGGAGTACTTC
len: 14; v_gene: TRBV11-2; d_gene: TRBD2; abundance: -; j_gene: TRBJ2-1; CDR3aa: CASSLGGSGTEQFF; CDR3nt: TGTGCCAGCAGCTTAGGTGGTAGCGGGACTGAGCAGTTCTTC
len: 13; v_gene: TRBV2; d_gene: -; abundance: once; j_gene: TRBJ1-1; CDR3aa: CASFGSRSVRAFF; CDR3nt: TGTGCCAGCTTCGGTAGCAGGAGTGTTCGAGCTTTCTTT
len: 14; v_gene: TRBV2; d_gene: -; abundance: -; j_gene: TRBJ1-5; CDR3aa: CASSETGLDQPQHF; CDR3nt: TGTGCCAGCAGTGAAACAGGGCTGGATCAGCCCCAGCATTTT
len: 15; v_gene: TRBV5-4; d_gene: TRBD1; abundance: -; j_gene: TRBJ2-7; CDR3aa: CASSLERDRVDEQYF; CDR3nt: TGTGCCAGCAGCTTGGAGAGGGACAGGGTAGACGAGCAGTACTTC
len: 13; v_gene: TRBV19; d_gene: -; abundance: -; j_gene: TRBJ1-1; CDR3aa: CASSIGWNTEAFF; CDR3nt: TGTGCCAGTAGTATAGGATGGAACACTGAAGCTTTCTTT
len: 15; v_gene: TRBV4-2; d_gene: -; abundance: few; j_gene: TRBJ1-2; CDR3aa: CASSQATGRQDGYTF; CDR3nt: TGTGCCAGCAGCCAAGCTACGGGGCGCCAGGATGGCTACACCTTC
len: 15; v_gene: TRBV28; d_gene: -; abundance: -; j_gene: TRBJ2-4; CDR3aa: CASTPVGIAKNIQYF; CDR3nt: TGTGCCAGCACCCCGGTAGGAATAGCCAAAAACATTCAGTACTTC
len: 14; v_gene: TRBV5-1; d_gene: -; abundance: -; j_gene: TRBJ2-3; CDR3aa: CASSLVDDQDTQYF; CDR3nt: TGCGCCAGCAGCTTAGTGGATGACCAGGATACGCAGTATTTT
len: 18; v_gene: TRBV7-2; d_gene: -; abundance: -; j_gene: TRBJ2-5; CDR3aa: CASRPVWSRRGLQETQYF; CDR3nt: TGTGCCAGCAGACCAGTGTGGTCCCGGCGGGGTCTACAAGAGACCCAGTACTTC
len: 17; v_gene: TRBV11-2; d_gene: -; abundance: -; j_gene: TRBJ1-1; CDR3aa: CASSLDRSGSIEPEAFF; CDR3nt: TGTGCCAGCAGCTTAGATCGGTCAGGGAGTATCGAGCCTGAAGCTTTCTTT
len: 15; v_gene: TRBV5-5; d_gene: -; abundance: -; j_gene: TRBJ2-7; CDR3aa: CASSLFAGSSYEQYF; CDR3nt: TGTGCCAGCAGCTTGTTCGCGGGTTCGAGCTACGAGCAGTACTTC
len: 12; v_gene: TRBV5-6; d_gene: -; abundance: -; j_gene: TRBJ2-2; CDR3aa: CASSLDGGELFF; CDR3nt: TGTGCCAGCAGCTTGGATGGCGGGGAGCTGTTTTTT
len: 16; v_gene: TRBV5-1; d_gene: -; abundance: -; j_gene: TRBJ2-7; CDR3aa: CASSLGFSSGSYEQYF; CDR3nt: TGCGCCAGCAGCTTGGGCTTTTCGAGCGGGTCCTACGAGCAGTACTTC
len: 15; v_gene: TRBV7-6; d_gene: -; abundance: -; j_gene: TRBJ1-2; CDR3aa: CASSLIGELNYGYTF; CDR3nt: TGTGCCAGCAGCTTAATTGGGGAACTTAACTATGGCTACACCTTC
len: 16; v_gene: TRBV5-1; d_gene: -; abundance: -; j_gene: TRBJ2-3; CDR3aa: CASSNTRLASTDTQYF; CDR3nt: TGCGCCAGCAGCAACACCCGTTTAGCGAGCACAGATACGCAGTATTTT
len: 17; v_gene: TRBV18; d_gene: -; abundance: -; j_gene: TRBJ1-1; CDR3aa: CASSPPRDGILNTEAFF; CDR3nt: TGTGCCAGCTCACCCCCCAGGGATGGAATATTAAACACTGAAGCTTTCTTT
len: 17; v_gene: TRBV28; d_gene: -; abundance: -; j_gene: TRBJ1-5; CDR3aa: CASSSPFGDGSNQPQHF; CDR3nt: TGTGCCAGCAGTTCCCCCTTCGGGGACGGTAGCAATCAGCCCCAGCATTTT
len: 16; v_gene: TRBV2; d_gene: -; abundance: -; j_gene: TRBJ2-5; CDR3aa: CASSVRTRGLRETQYF; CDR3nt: TGTGCCAGCAGTGTACGGACAAGGGGCCTTCGAGAGACCCAGTACTTC
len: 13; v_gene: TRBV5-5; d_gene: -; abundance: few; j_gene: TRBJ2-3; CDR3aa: CASSKQGTDTQYF; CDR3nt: TGTGCCAGCAGCAAACAGGGTACAGATACGCAGTATTTT
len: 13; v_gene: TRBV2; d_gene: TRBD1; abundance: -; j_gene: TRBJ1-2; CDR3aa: CASSRQGDYGYTF; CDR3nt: TGTGCCAGCAGCCGACAGGGGGACTATGGCTACACCTTC
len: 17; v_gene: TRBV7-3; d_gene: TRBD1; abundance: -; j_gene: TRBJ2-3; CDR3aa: CASSLSFTGGGSDTQYF; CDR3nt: TGTGCCAGCAGCCTGTCCTTCACAGGGGGAGGCTCAGATACGCAGTATTTT
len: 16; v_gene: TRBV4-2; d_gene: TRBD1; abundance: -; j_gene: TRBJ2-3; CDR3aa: CASSQDWTGATDTQYF; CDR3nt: TGTGCCAGCAGCCAAGATTGGACAGGGGCAACAGATACGCAGTATTTT
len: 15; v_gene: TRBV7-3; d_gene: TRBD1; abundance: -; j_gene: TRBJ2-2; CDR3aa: CASSLGTANTGELFF; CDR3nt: TGTGCCAGCAGCCTAGGGACAGCAAACACCGGGGAGCTGTTTTTT
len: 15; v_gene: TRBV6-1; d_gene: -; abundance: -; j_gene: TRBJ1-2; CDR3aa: CASSESQGIHYGYTF; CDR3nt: TGTGCCAGCAGTGAATCGCAGGGAATTCACTATGGCTACACCTTC
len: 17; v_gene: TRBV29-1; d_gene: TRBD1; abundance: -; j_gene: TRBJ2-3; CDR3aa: CSATAPAGTGSTDTQYF; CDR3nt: TGCAGCGCAACTGCTCCCGCCGGGACAGGCAGCACAGATACGCAGTATTTT
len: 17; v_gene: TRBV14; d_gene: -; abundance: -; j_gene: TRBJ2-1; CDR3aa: CASSQDLIWGTYNEQFF; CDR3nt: TGTGCCAGCAGCCAAGATCTGATATGGGGTACCTACAATGAGCAGTTCTTC
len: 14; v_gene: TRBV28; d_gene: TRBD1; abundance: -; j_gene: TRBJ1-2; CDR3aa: CASSGVGTVNGYTF; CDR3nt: TGTGCCAGCAGTGGGGTTGGGACAGTGAATGGCTACACCTTC
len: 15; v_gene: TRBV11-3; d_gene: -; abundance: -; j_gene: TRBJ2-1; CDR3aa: CASSLRQGTYNEQFF; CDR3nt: TGTGCCAGCAGCTTACGGCAGGGTACCTACAATGAGCAGTTCTTC
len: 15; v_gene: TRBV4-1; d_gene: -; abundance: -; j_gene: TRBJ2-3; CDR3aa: CASSRYSQRTDTQYF; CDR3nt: TGCGCCAGCAGCCGCTACAGCCAGAGAACAGATACGCAGTATTTT
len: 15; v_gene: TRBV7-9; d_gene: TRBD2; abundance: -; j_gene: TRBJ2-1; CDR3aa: CASSPSGGYYNEQFF; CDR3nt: TGTGCCAGCAGCCCGAGCGGGGGCTATTACAATGAGCAGTTCTTC
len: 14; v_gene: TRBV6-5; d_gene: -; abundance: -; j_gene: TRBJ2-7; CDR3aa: CASSRTVSSYEQYF; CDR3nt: TGTGCCAGCAGCCGGACAGTGAGCTCCTACGAGCAGTACTTC